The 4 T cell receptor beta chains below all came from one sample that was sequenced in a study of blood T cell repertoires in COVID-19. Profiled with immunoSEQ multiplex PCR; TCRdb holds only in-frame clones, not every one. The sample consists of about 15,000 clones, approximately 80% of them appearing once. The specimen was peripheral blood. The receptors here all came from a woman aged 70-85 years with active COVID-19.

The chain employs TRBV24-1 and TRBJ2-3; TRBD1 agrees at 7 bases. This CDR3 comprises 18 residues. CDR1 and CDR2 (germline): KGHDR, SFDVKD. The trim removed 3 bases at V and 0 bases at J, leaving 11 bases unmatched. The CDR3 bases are TGTGCCACCAGTGATAGACAGGGACGAAGCTCTAGCACAGATACGCAGTATTTT. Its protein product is CATSDRQGRSSSTDTQYF.

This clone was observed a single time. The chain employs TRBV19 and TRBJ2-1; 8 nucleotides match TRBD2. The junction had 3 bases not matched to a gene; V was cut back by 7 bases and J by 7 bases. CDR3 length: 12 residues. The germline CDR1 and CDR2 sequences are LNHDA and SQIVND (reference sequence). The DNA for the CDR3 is TGTGCCAGTACAAGCGGGAGTAATGAGCAGTTCTTC. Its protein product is CASTSGSNEQFF.

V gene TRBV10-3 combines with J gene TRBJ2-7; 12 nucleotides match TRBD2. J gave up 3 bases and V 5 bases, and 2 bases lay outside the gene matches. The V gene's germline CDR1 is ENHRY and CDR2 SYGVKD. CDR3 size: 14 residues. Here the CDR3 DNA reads TGTGCCATCAGTACTAGCGGGGGGATCTACGAGCAGTACTTC. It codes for CAISTSGGIYEQYF.

The CDR3 here is CASSPTSGGAYEQYF. The CDR3 DNA follows: TGTGCCAGCTCACCAACTAGTGGGGGGGCCTACGAGCAGTACTTC. The V gene is TRBV18, the J gene TRBJ2-7, with 7 bases identical to TRBD2. Germline V gene sequence: CDR1 KGHSH, CDR2 LQKENI. The CDR3 runs to 15 residues. Trimming at V came to 2 bases and at J to 2 bases, leaving 6 bases not matched to a gene.